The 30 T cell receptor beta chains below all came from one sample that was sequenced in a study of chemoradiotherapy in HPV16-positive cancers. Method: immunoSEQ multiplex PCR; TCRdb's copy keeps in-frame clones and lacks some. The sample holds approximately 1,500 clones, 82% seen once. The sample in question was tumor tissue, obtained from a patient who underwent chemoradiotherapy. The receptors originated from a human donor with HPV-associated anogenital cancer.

The CDR3 DNA reads as TGTGCCAGCAGCTTAGGAATGAACACTGAAGCTTTCTTT. Protein sequence: CASSLGMNTEAFF. The chain recombines TRBV7-9 with TRBJ1-1, with D hard to call. Germline values: CDR1 SEHNR, CDR2 FQNEAQ (reference sequence). The CDR3 length is 13 residues. With 1 base removed from V and 0 bases from J, the gap between germline ends came to 3 bases.

The CDR3 spells CASAGQTEAFF. The CDR3 DNA is TGTGCTAGTGCTGGTCAGACTGAAGCTTTCTTT. The chain has TRBV19 and TRBJ1-1; D remains ambiguous. This CDR3 spans 11 amino acids. Looked up from germline, CDR1 is LNHDA and CDR2 is SQIVND (reference sequence).

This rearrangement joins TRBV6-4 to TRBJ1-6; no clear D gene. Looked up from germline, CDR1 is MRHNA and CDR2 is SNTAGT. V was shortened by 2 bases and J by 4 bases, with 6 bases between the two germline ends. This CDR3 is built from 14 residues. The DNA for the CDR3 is TGTGCCAGCAGTGACGGGCGGTATAATTCACCCCTCCACTTT. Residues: CASSDGRYNSPLHF.

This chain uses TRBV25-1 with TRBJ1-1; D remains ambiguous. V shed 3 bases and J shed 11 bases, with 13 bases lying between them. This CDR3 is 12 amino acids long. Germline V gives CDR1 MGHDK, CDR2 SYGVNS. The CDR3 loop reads CASSEGKWAAFF. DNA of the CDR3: TGTGCCAGCAGTGAGGGGAAGTGGGCGGCTTTCTTT.

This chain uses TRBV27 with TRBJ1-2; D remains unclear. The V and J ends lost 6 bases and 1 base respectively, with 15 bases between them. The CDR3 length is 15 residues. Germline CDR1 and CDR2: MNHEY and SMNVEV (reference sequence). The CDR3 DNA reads TGTGCCAGCAGGGGAACACCACCAAATAACTATGGCTACACCTTC. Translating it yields CASRGTPPNNYGYTF.

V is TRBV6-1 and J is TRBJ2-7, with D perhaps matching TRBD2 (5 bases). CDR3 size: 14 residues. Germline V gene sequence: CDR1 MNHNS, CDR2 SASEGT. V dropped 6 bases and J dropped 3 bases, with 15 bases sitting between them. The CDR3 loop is CASSLGPEGYEQYF. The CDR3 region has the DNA TGTGCCAGCAGCTTGGGCCCCGAGGGCTACGAGCAGTACTTC.

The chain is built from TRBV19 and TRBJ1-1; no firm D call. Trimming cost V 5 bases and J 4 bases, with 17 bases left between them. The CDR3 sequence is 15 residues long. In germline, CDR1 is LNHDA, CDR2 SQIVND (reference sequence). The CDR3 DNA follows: TGTGCCAGTAGTCCCGGACGGACGCTGGGCACTGAAGCTTTCTTT. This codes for CASSPGRTLGTEAFF.

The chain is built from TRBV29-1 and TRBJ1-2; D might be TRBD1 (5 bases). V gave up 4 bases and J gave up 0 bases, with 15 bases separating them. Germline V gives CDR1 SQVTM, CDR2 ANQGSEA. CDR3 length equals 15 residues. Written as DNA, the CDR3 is TGCAGCGTTGTTGGACTAGGGGCCTCTAACTATGGCTACACCTTC. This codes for CSVVGLGASNYGYTF.

CDR3 nucleotides: TGTGCCAGCTCACGACAAGGCAGTACGAACACCGGGGAGCTGTTTTTT. This translates into CASSRQGSTNTGELFF. The chain carries TRBV18 and TRBJ2-2; D gene uncertain. This CDR3 comprises 16 residues. Trimming removed 4 bases from V and 0 bases from J, with 12 bases in between. Germline V gene lookup returns CDR1 KGHSH and CDR2 LQKENI. Full variable domain (outside the CDR3, taken from reference TRBV18 and TRBJ2-2): NAGVMQNPRHLVRRRGQEARLRCSPMKGHSHVYWYRQLPEEGLKFMVYLQKENIIDESGMPKERFSAEFPKEGPSILRIQQVVRGDSAAYFCASSRQGSTNTGELFFGEGSRLTVL.

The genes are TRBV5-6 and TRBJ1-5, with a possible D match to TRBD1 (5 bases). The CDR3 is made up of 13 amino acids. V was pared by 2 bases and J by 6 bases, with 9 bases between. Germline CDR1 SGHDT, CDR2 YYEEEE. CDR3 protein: CASSFLRAQPQHF. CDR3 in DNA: TGTGCCAGCAGCTTCCTCAGGGCTCAGCCCCAGCATTTT.

CDR3 sequence reads: CASRPRDRGADHNSPLHF. The DNA for the CDR3 is TGTGCCAGCAGACCCCGGGACAGGGGTGCCGACCATAATTCACCCCTCCACTTT. The V and J genes are TRBV7-9 and TRBJ1-6, with 10 bases lining up with TRBD1. Germline CDR1 is SEHNR and CDR2 is FQNEAQ (reference sequence). The CDR3 loop spans 18 amino acids. V lost 6 bases, J lost 5 bases, and 13 bases stayed unmatched.

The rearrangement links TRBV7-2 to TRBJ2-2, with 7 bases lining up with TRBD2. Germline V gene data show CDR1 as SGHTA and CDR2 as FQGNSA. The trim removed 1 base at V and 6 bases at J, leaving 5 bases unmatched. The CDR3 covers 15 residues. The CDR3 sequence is CASSLGLAGAGELFF. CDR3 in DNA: TGTGCCAGCAGCTTAGGACTAGCAGGCGCCGGGGAGCTGTTTTTT.

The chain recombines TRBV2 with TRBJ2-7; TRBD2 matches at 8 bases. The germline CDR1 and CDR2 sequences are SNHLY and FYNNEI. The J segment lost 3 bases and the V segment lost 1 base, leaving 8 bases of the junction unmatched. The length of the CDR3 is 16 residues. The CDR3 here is CASSEVGRGDLYEQYF. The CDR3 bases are TGTGCCAGCAGTGAAGTTGGGCGGGGGGACCTCTACGAGCAGTACTTC.

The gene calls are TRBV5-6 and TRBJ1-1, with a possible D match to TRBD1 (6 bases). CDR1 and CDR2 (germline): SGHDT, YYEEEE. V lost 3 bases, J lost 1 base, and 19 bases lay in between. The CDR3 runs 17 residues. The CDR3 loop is CASSYYYSGTPNTEAFF. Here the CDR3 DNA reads TGTGCCAGCAGCTACTACTATTCCGGGACACCGAACACTGAAGCTTTCTTT. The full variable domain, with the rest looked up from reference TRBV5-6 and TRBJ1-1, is DAGVTQSPTHLIKTRGQQVTLRCSPKSGHDTVSWYQQALGQGPQFIFQYYEEEERQRGNFPDRFSGHQFPNYSSELNVNALLLGDSALYLCASSYYYSGTPNTEAFFGQGTRLTVV.

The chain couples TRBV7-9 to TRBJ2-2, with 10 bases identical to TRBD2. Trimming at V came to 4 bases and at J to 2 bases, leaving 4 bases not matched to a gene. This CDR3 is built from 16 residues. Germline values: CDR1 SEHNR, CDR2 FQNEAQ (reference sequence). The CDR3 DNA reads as TGTGCCAGCAGCTCACCTAGCGGGGGTAACACCGGGGAGCTGTTTTTT. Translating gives CASSSPSGGNTGELFF. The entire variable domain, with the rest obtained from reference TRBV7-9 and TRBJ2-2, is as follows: DTGVSQNPRHKITKRGQNVTFRCDPISEHNRLYWYRQTLGQGPEFLTYFQNEAQLEKSRLLSDRFSAERPKGSFSTLEIQRTEQGDSAMYLCASSSPSGGNTGELFFGEGSRLTVL.

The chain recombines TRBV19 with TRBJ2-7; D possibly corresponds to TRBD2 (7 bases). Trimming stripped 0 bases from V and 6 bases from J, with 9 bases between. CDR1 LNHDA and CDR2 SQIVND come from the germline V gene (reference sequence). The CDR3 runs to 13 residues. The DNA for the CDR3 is TGTGCCAGTAGTATAGAGGGAGGGGGCGAGCAGTACTTC. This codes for CASSIEGGGEQYF.

CDR3 in amino acids: CASRTLGDGAEAFF. The CDR3 coding sequence is TGTGCCAGCAGGACTCTGGGGGATGGGGCTGAAGCTTTCTTT. The chain combines TRBV7-9 with TRBJ1-1, with D perhaps matching TRBD1 (5 bases). The CDR3 is made up of 14 amino acids. Germline-derived CDR1 and CDR2 are SEHNR and FQNEAQ (reference sequence). V was clipped by 6 bases and J by 6 bases, with 17 bases between them.

CDR3 sequence: CATRASGGFQETQYF. The CDR3 DNA reads as TGTGCCACCCGAGCTAGCGGGGGGTTCCAAGAGACCCAGTACTTC. The V and J genes are TRBV6-5 and TRBJ2-5; 11 bases align to TRBD2. The J segment lost 1 base and the V segment lost 10 bases, leaving 8 bases of the junction unmatched. This CDR3 has 15 residues. Germline CDR1 and CDR2: MNHEY and SVGAGI.

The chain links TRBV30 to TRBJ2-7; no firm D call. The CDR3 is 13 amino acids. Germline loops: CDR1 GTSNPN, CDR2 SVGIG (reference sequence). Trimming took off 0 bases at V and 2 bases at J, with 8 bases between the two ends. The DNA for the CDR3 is TGTGCCTGGAGTGTGTCTGGGCCCTACGAGCAGTACTTC. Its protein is CAWSVSGPYEQYF.

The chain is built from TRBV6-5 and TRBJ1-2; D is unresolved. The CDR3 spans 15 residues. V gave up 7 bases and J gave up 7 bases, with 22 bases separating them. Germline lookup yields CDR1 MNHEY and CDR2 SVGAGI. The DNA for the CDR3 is TGTGCCAGCAAGCCGCCCGGAGCAGTGGTAGGTGGCTACACCTTC. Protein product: CASKPPGAVVGGYTF.

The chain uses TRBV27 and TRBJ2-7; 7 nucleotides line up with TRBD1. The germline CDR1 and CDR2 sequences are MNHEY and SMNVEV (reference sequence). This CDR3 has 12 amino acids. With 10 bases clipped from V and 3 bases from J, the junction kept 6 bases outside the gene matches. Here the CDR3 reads CATKGQSYEQYF. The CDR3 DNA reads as TGTGCCACTAAGGGACAGAGCTACGAGCAGTACTTC.

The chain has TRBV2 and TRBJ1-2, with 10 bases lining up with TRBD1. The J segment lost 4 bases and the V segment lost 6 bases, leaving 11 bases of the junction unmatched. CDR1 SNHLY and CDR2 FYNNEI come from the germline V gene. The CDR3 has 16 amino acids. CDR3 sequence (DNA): TGTGCCAGCAGAAGGGACAGGGGAGATAGGACCTATGGCTACACCTTC. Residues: CASRRDRGDRTYGYTF.

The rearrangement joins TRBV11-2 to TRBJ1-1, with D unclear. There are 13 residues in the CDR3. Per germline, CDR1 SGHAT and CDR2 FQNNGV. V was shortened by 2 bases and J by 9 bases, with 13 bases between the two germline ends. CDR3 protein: CASSLNRNLKAFF. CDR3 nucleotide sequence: TGTGCCAGCAGCTTAAACCGAAACCTCAAAGCTTTCTTT. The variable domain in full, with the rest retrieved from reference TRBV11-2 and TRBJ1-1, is EAGVAQSPRYKIIEKRQSVAFWCNPISGHATLYWYQQILGQGPKLLIQFQNNGVVDDSQLPKDRFSAERLKGVDSTLKIQPAKLEDSAVYLCASSLNRNLKAFFGQGTRLTVV.

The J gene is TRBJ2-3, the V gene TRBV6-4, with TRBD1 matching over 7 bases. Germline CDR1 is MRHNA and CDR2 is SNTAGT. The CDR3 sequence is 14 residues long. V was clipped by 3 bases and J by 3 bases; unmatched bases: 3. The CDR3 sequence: CASSETGVTDTQYF. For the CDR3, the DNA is TGTGCCAGCAGTGAAACAGGGGTAACAGATACGCAGTATTTT.

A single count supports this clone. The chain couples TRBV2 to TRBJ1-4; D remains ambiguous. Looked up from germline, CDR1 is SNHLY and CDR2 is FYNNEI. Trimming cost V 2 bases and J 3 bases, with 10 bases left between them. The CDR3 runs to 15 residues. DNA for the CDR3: TGTGCCAGCAGTGAAAGGTCAGGCGCTAATGAAAAACTGTTTTTT. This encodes CASSERSGANEKLFF. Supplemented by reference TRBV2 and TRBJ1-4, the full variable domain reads EPEVTQTPSHQVTQMGQEVILRCVPISNHLYFYWYRQILGQKVEFLVSFYNNEISEKSEIFDDQFSVERPDGSNFTLKIRSTKLEDSAMYFCASSERSGANEKLFFGSGTQLSVL.

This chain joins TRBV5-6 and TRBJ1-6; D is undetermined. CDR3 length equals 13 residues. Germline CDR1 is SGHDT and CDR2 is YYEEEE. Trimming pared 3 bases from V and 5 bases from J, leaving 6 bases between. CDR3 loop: CASSSTNNSPLHF. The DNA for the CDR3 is TGTGCCAGCAGCTCTACGAATAATTCACCCCTCCACTTT.

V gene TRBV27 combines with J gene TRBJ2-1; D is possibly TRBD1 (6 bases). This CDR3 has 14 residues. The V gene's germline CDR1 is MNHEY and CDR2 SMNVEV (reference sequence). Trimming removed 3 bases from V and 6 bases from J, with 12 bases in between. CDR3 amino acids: CASSFPGEGNEQFF. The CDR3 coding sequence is TGTGCCAGCAGTTTCCCAGGGGAAGGCAATGAGCAGTTCTTC.

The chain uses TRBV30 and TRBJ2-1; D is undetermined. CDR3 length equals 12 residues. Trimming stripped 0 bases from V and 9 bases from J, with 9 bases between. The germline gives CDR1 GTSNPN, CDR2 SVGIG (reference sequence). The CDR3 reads CAWSVLSAEQFF. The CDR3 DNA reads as TGTGCCTGGAGTGTACTAAGCGCTGAGCAGTTCTTC.

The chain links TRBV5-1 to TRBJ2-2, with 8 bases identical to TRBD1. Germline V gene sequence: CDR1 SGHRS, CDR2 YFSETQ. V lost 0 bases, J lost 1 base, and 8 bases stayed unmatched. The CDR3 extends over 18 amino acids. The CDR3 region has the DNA TGCGCCAGCAGCTTGGTGGGACAGGAAGCTTGGAACACCGGGGAGCTGTTTTTT. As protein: CASSLVGQEAWNTGELFF.

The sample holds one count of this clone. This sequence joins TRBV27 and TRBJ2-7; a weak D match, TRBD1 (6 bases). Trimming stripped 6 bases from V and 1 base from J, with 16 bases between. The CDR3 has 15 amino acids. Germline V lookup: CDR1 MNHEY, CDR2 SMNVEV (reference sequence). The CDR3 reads CASSRRRQESYEQYF. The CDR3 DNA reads TGTGCCAGCAGCCGACGGCGACAGGAATCCTACGAGCAGTACTTC.